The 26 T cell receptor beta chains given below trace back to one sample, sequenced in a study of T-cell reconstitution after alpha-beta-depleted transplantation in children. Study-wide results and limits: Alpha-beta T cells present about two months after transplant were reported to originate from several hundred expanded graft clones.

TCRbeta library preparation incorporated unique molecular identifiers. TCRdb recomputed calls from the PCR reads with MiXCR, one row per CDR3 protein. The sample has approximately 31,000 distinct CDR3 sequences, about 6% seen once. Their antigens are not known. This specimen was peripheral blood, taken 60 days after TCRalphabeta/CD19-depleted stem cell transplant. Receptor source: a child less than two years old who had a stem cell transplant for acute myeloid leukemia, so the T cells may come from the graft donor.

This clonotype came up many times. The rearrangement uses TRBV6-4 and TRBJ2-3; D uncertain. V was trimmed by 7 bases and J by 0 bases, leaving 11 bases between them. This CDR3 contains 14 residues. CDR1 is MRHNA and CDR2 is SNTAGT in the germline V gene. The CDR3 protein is CASKARTSTDTQYF. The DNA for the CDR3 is TGTGCCAGCAAGGCCCGCACTAGCACAGATACGCAGTATTTT.

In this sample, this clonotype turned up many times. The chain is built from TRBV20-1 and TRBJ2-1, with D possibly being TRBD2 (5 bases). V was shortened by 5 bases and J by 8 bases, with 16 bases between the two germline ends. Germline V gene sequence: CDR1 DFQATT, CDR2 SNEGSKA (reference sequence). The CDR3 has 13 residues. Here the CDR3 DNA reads TGCAGTGCTTCCGACTACCCACTACATGAGCAGTTCTTC. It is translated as CSASDYPLHEQFF.

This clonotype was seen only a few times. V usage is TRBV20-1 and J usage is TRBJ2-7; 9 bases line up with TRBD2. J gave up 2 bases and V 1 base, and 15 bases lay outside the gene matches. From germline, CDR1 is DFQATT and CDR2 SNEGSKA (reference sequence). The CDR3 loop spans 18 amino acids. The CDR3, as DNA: TGCAGTGCTAGAGCTACCCCTTCCCTAGCGGGGAAACCCTACGAGCAGTACTTC. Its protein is CSARATPSLAGKPYEQYF.

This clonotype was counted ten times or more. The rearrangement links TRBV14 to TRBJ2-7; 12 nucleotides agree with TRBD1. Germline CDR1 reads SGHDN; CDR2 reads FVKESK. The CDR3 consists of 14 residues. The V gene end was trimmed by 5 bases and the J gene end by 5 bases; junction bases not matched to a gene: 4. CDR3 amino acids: CASSEGTGGDEQYF. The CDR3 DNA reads TGTGCCAGCAGCGAAGGGACAGGGGGCGACGAGCAGTACTTC.

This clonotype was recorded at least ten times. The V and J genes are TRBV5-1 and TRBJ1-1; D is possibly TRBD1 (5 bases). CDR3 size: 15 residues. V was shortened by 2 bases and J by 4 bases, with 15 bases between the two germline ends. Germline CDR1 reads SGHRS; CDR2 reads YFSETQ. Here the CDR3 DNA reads TGCGCCAGCAGCTTTGCCCAGGGTCTACTCACTGAAGCTTTCTTT. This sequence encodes CASSFAQGLLTEAFF.

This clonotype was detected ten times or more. The CDR3 reads CSVEVINAGNEQFF. CDR3 bases: TGCAGCGTTGAGGTCATCAACGCAGGCAATGAGCAGTTCTTC. The chain links TRBV29-1 to TRBJ2-1; no reliable D call. CDR1 is SQVTM and CDR2 is ANQGSEA in the germline V gene. The CDR3 is 14 residues long. V was shortened by 3 bases and J by 6 bases, with 15 bases between the two germline ends.

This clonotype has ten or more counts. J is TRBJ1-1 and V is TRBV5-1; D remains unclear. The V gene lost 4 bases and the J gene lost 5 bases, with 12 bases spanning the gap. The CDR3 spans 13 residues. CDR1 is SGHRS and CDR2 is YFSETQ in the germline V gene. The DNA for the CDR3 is TGCGCCAGCAGCGTCGCTCAGAGGACTGAAGCTTTCTTT. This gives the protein CASSVAQRTEAFF.

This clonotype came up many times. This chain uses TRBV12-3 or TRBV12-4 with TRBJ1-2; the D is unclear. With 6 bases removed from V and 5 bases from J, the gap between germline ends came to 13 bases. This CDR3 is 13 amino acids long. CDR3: CASRRALRYGYTF. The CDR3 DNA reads TGTGCCAGCAGGAGAGCGCTTCGATATGGCTACACCTTC.

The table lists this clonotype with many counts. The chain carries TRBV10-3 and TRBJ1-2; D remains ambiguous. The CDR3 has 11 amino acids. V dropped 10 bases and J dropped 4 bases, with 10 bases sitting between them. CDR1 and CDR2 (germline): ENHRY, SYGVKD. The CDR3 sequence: CATLAGYGYTF. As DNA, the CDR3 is TGTGCCACCCTTGCGGGCTATGGCTACACCTTC.

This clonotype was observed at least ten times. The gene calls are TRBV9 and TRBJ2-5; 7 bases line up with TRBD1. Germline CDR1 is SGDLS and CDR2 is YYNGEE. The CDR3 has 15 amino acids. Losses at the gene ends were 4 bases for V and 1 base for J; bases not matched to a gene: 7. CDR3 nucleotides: TGTGCCAGCAGCCCATCAGGGGGAGTCCAAGAGACCCAGTACTTC. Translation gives CASSPSGGVQETQYF. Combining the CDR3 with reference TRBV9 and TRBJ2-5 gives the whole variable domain DSGVTQTPKHLITATGQRVTLRCSPRSGDLSVYWYQQSLDQGLQFLIQYYNGEERAKGNILERFSAQQFPDLHSELNLSSLELGDSALYFCASSPSGGVQETQYFGPGTRLLVL.

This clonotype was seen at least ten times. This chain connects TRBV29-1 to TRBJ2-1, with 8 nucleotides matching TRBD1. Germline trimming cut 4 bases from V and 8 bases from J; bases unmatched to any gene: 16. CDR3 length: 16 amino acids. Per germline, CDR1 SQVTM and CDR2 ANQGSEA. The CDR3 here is CSVGYTQGAQGYEQFF. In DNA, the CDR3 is TGCAGCGTTGGATATACCCAGGGGGCGCAAGGGTATGAGCAGTTCTTC.

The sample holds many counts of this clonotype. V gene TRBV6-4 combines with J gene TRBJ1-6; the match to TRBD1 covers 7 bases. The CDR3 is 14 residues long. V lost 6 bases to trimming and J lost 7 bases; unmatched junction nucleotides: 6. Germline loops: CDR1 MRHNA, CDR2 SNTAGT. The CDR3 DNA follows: TGTGCCAGCAGGGCAGGGGGATCCAATTCACCCCTCCACTTT. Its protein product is CASRAGGSNSPLHF.

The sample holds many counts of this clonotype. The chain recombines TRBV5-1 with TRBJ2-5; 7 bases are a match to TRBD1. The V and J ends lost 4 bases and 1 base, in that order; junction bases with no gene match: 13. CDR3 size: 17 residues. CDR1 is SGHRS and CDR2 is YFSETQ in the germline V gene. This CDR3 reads CASSPAQTGSVQETQYF. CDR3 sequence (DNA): TGCGCCAGCAGCCCGGCGCAGACAGGGTCCGTCCAAGAGACCCAGTACTTC. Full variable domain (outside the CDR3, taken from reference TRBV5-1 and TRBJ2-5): KAGVTQTPRYLIKTRGQQVTLSCSPISGHRSVSWYQQTPGQGLQFLFEYFSETQRNKGNFPGRFSGRQFSNSRSEMNVSTLELGDSALYLCASSPAQTGSVQETQYFGPGTRLLVL.

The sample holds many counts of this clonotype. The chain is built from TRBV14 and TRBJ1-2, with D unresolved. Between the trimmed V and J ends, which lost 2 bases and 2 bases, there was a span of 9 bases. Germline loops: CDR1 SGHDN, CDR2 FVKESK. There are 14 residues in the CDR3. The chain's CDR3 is CASSQKIRNYGYTF. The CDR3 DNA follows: TGTGCCAGCAGCCAAAAAATCCGAAACTATGGCTACACCTTC.

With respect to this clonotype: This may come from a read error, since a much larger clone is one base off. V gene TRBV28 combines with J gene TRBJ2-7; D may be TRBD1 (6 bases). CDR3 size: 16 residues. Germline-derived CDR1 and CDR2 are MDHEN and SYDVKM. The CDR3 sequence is CASSLNRERSGYAQYF. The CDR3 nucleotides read TGTGCCAGCAGTTTGAACAGGGAACGTAGTGGCTACGCGCAGTACTTC.

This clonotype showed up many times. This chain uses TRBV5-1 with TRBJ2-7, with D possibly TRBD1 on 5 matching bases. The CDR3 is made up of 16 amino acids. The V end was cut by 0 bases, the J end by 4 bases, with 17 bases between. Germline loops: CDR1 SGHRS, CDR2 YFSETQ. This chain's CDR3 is CASSLEQGPSRYEQYF. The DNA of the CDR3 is TGCGCCAGCAGCTTGGAGCAGGGTCCCTCGAGATACGAGCAGTACTTC.

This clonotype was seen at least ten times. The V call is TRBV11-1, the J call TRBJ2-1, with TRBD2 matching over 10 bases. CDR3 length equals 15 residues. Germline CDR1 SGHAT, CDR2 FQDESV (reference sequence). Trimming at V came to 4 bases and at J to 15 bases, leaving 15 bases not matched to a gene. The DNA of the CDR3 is TGTGCCAGCAGCTCCAGGACTAGCGGAAATATTCGGGTGTTCTTC. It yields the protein CASSSRTSGNIRVFF. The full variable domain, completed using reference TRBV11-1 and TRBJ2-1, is EAEVAQSPRYKITEKSQAVAFWCDPISGHATLYWYRQILGQGPELLVQFQDESVVDDSQLPKDRFSAERLKGVDSTLKIQPAELGDSAMYLCASSSRTSGNIRVFFGPGTRLTVL.

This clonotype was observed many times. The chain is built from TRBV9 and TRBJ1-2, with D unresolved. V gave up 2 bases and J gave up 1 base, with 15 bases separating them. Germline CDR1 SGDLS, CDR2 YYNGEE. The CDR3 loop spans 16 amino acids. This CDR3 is CASSVGRRSLNYGYTF. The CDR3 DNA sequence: TGTGCCAGCAGCGTGGGCAGGCGCTCTCTTAACTATGGCTACACCTTC.

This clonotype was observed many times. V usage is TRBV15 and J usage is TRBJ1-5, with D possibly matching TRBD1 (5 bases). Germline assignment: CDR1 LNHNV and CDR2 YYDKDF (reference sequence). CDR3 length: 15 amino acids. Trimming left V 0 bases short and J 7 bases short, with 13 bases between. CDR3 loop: CATSREEGPWQPQHF. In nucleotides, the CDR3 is TGTGCCACCAGCAGAGAAGAGGGGCCCTGGCAGCCCCAGCATTTT. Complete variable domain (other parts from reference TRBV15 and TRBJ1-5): DAMVIQNPRYQVTQFGKPVTLSCSQTLNHNVMYWYQQKSSQAPKLLFHYYDKDFNNEADTPDNFQSRRPNTSFCFLDIRSPGLGDTAMYLCATSREEGPWQPQHFGDGTRLSIL.

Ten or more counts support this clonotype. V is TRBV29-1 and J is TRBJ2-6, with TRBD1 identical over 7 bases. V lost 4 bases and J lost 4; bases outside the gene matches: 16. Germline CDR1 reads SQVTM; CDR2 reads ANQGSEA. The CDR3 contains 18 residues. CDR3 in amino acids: CSVGTPGTAYCGANVLTF. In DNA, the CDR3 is TGCAGCGTTGGAACCCCCGGGACAGCCTATTGCGGGGCCAACGTCCTGACTTTC.

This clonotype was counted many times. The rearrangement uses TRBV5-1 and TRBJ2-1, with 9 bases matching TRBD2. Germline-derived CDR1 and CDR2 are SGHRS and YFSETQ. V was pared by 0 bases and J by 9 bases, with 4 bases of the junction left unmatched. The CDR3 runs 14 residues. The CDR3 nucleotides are TGCGCCAGCAGCTTGGCGGCTAGCGGGGCTGAGCAGTTCTTC. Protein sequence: CASSLAASGAEQFF.

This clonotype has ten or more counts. In nucleotides, the CDR3 is TGCAGTGCTAGAGATATGGGGCTGAACACTGAAGCTTTCTTT. Its protein is CSARDMGLNTEAFF. The chain uses TRBV20-1 and TRBJ1-1; maybe TRBD1 (5 bases). The CDR3 runs to 14 residues. In germline, CDR1 is DFQATT, CDR2 SNEGSKA (reference sequence). V lost 0 bases and J 0 bases, leaving 8 bases between the germline ends.

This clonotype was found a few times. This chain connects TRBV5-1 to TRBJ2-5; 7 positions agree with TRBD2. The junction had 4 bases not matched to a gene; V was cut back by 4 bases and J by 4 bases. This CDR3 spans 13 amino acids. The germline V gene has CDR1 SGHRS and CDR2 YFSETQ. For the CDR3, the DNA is TGCGCCAGCAGCCCTCCGGGGGGAGAGACCCAGTACTTC. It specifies CASSPPGGETQYF.

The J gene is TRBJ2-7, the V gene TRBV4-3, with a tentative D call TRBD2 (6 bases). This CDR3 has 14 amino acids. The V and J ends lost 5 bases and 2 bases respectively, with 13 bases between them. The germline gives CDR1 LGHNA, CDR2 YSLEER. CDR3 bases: TGCGCCAGCAGCTCCGGGACGGGAGCCTACGAGCAGTACTTC. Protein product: CASSSGTGAYEQYF.

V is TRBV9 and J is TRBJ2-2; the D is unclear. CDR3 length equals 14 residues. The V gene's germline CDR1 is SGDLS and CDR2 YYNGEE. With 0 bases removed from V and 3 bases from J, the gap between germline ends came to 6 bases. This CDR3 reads CASSVASDTGELFF. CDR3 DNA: TGTGCCAGCAGCGTAGCCTCAGACACCGGGGAGCTGTTTTTT.

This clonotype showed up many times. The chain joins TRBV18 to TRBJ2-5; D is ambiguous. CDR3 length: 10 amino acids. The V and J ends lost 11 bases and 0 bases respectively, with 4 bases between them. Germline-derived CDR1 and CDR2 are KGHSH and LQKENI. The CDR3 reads CAPDQETQYF. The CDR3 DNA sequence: TGTGCCCCCGACCAAGAGACCCAGTACTTC.